This TCR beta chain was profiled in a study of blood T cell repertoires in COVID-19. The trim removed 2 bases at V and 4 bases at J, leaving 5 bases unmatched. This CDR3 has 16 amino acids. CDR1 and CDR2 from the germline V gene are MDHEN and SYDVKM. In the study's own analysis: Nucleated cell counts were estimated from reference gene primer amplification. The data were produced by immunoSEQ multiplex PCR, yet TCRdb's version contains in-frame clones alone and is incomplete. The V and J calls and the clone size are those of that table, but D and trimming were determined from the DNA. Of tens of thousands of clones in the sample, around 80% were seen once.

Sequencing was carried out using peripheral blood. The chain carries TRBV28 and TRBJ1-1; 12 bases line up with TRBD1. The origin of this receptor is an older woman with acute or convalescent COVID-19. CDR3 region: CASSLGTGGLGTEAFF. The CDR3, as DNA: TGTGCCAGCAGTTTAGGGACAGGGGGCTTGGGCACTGAAGCTTTCTTT.